The 19 T cell receptor beta chains below were found in one sample sequenced in a study of early T cells in non-severe SARS-CoV-2 infection. TCRdb called the 5' RACE reads again in MiXCR, with one record for every CDR3 protein. This sample carries 35,000 to 40,000 distinct CDR3 sequences, roughly 4.8% of them seen once, and the ten largest clones take roughly 17%. Sequences were obtained from whole blood. The receptors were sampled from an adult who was a healthcare worker with PCR-confirmed SARS-CoV-2 infection or an uninfected control (not recorded which).

This clonotype has ten or more counts. The DNA of the CDR3 is TGTGCCAGCAGCCCGGACGGGTTGAAGGGGGAGCTGTTTTTT. This translates into CASSPDGLKGELFF. The chain couples TRBV5-5 to TRBJ2-2; D is undetermined. The V gene's germline CDR1 is SGHKS and CDR2 YYEKEE (reference sequence). V lost 4 bases and J 8 bases, leaving 15 bases between the germline ends. The CDR3 runs to 14 residues.

This clonotype was observed at least ten times. J is TRBJ2-5 and V is TRBV5-4; D gene ambiguous. The CDR3 covers 16 residues. Germline CDR1 SGHNT, CDR2 YYREEE (reference sequence). The V gene lost 0 bases and the J gene lost 7 bases, with 19 bases spanning the gap. The CDR3 is CASSLDRLANPGTQYF. The CDR3 nucleotides are TGTGCCAGCAGCTTGGATCGGTTAGCCAATCCAGGGACCCAGTACTTC.

Many counts were recorded for this clonotype. This sequence joins TRBV7-6 and TRBJ1-1; D might be TRBD1 (5 bases). The germline gives CDR1 SGHVS, CDR2 FNYEAQ. Trimming stripped 2 bases from V and 7 bases from J, with 11 bases between. The CDR3 consists of 13 residues. In nucleotides, the CDR3 is TGTGCCAGCAGCTTAAGCGCTAGGGGTGAAGCTTTCTTT. Translating gives CASSLSARGEAFF.

This clonotype was counted many times. This chain joins TRBV12-3 or TRBV12-4 and TRBJ1-4; D gene ambiguous. V was pared by 3 bases and J by 5 bases, with 1 base between. The CDR3 loop spans 11 amino acids. Here the CDR3 reads CASSFNEKLFF. The CDR3 DNA reads TGTGCCAGCAGTTTCAATGAAAAACTGTTTTTT.

This clonotype was detected only once. A much larger clone is a single base away; this may be a read error. The chain joins TRBV4-2 to TRBJ1-1; D unresolved. The germline gives CDR1 LGHNA, CDR2 YNFKEQ. The CDR3 length is 14 residues. Trimming took off 3 bases at V and 6 bases at J, with 14 bases between the two ends. CDR3 DNA sequence: TGTGCCAGCAGCCATGAGAAGGGTCTGGCTGAAGCTTTCTTT. It codes for CASSHEKGLAEAFF.

This clonotype was seen repeatedly, ten times or more. This chain links TRBV11-3 with TRBJ1-1; TRBD1 agrees at 7 bases. Germline V gene lookup returns CDR1 SGHNT and CDR2 YENEEA. CDR3 length: 13 amino acids. V shed 5 bases and J 2 bases; nucleotides not matched to a gene: 2. CDR3 sequence reads: CASSRQGNTEAFF. Here the CDR3 DNA reads TGTGCCAGCAGCCGACAGGGAAACACTGAAGCTTTCTTT.

This clonotype appeared many times. In DNA form, the CDR3 reads TGCAGCGTCGACACTAGCGGGGGCCTCACAGATACGCAGTATTTT. Its protein is CSVDTSGGLTDTQYF. The chain recombines TRBV29-1 with TRBJ2-3, with 11 bases matching TRBD2. Per the germline V gene, CDR1 is SQVTM and CDR2 is ANQGSEA. The CDR3 contains 15 residues. Losses at the gene ends were 6 bases for V and 2 bases for J; bases not matched to a gene: 7.

The chain uses TRBV6-6 and TRBJ1-1, with D possibly TRBD1 on 6 matching bases. Germline V gives CDR1 MNHNY, CDR2 SVGAGI (reference sequence). V dropped 4 bases and J dropped 5 bases, with 14 bases sitting between them. CDR3 length: 14 residues. The CDR3 is CASSLNREGTEAFF. CDR3 in DNA: TGTGCCAGCAGTTTAAACAGGGAGGGGACTGAAGCTTTCTTT.

There are many counts of this clonotype. The chain links TRBV6-2 or TRBV6-3 to TRBJ2-5; no firm D call. Germline V gene lookup returns CDR1 MNHEY and CDR2 SVGEGT. The CDR3 consists of 13 residues. Trimming stripped 2 bases from V and 5 bases from J, with 9 bases between. As DNA, the CDR3 is TGTGCCAGCAGTTACCATGGGTTTGAGACCCAGTACTTC. This translates into CASSYHGFETQYF.

This clonotype was detected ten times or more. The V call is TRBV24-1, the J call TRBJ2-2; 7 nucleotides align to TRBD2. The CDR3 covers 14 residues. The junction had 4 bases not matched to a gene; V was cut back by 2 bases and J by 8 bases. Germline V gene lookup returns CDR1 KGHDR and CDR2 SFDVKD. The chain's CDR3 is CATSDYREEGELFF. The CDR3 DNA is TGTGCCACCAGTGATTACCGGGAGGAAGGGGAGCTGTTTTTT.

There are many counts of this clonotype. This chain connects TRBV18 to TRBJ1-2, with 7 bases lining up with TRBD1. V lost 2 bases to trimming and J lost 1 base; unmatched junction nucleotides: 7. The CDR3 loop spans 16 amino acids. Germline V CDR1 and CDR2: KGHSH, LQKENI. Here the CDR3 DNA reads TGTGCCAGCTCACCAAAAATTGGGACAGATAACTATGGCTACACCTTC. It translates to CASSPKIGTDNYGYTF.

The table lists this clonotype with many counts. This chain links TRBV5-1 with TRBJ2-2; D is unresolved. Trimming took off 4 bases at V and 6 bases at J, with 10 bases between the two ends. Germline-derived CDR1 and CDR2 are SGHRS and YFSETQ. This CDR3 region has 13 residues. CDR3 residues: CASSPLGPGELFF. The DNA of the CDR3 is TGCGCCAGCAGCCCCCTCGGGCCCGGGGAGCTGTTTTTT.

The chain links TRBV5-1 to TRBJ2-7; 7 bases line up with TRBD2. V was pared by 8 bases and J by 3 bases, with 14 bases of the junction left unmatched. The CDR3 runs to 15 residues. Germline V gene sequence: CDR1 SGHRS, CDR2 YFSETQ. The CDR3 DNA sequence: TGCGCCAGTCTTCCTTTGTTGCGGGGGTGCTACGAGCAGTACTTC. Protein: CASLPLLRGCYEQYF. The whole variable domain, remainder taken from reference TRBV5-1 and TRBJ2-7, is KAGVTQTPRYLIKTRGQQVTLSCSPISGHRSVSWYQQTPGQGLQFLFEYFSETQRNKGNFPGRFSGRQFSNSRSEMNVSTLELGDSALYLCASLPLLRGCYEQYFGPGTRLTVT.

The rearrangement joins TRBV25-1 to TRBJ2-1, with a possible D match to TRBD1 (7 bases). The CDR3 contains 16 residues. Trimming took 7 bases from V and 4 from J, leaving 20 bases between them. Germline V gene data show CDR1 as MGHDK and CDR2 as SYGVNS. The CDR3 region has the DNA TGTGCCAGCATGGAGGAGGGGGCGAAGACTTACAATGAGCAGTTCTTC. Amino acid sequence: CASMEEGAKTYNEQFF.

This clonotype occurred a few times. The rearrangement joins TRBV9 to TRBJ2-5; 8 nucleotides align to TRBD1. V was pared by 3 bases and J by 4 bases, with 2 bases of the junction left unmatched. Looked up from germline, CDR1 is SGDLS and CDR2 is YYNGEE. The CDR3 totals 13 residues. In DNA form, the CDR3 reads TGTGCCAGCAGCGGGACAGGGCTAGAGACCCAGTACTTC. This translates into CASSGTGLETQYF.

This clonotype was counted many times. V and J are TRBV6-6 and TRBJ1-1; D is undetermined. Trimming left V 3 bases short and J 4 bases short, with 12 bases between. Germline V lookup: CDR1 MNHNY, CDR2 SVGAGI (reference sequence). The length of the CDR3 is 14 residues. This chain's CDR3 is CASSYAEAGTEAFF. CDR3 bases: TGTGCCAGCAGTTATGCGGAGGCGGGCACTGAAGCTTTCTTT.

In this sample, this clonotype turned up many times. J is TRBJ1-1 and V is TRBV20-1; no clear D. Germline loops: CDR1 DFQATT, CDR2 SNEGSKA (reference sequence). Trimming cost V 2 bases and J 11 bases, with 18 bases left between them. The CDR3 totals 13 residues. CDR3 in DNA: TGCAGTGCTAGATCCCCACTTAGATTGGCGGCTTTCTTT. Amino acids: CSARSPLRLAAFF.

This clonotype qualifies as medium-sized (0.01 to 0.1%). The rearrangement uses TRBV7-6 and TRBJ1-1; TRBD1 might be the D (6 bases). Germline values: CDR1 SGHVS, CDR2 FNYEAQ. The length of the CDR3 is 15 residues. Trimming shortened V by 5 bases and J by 4 bases, and 17 bases separated the two germline ends. CDR3 residues: CASSPQQGLGTEAFF. The DNA of the CDR3 is TGTGCCAGCAGCCCACAACAGGGCTTGGGCACTGAAGCTTTCTTT.

This clonotype was counted ten times or more. The rearrangement links TRBV2 to TRBJ2-3; D unclear. Germline V CDR1 and CDR2: SNHLY, FYNNEI. V lost 0 bases, J lost 4 bases, and 8 bases lay in between. The CDR3 extends over 14 amino acids. The CDR3 loop reads CASSEAKSADTQYF. For the CDR3, the DNA is TGTGCCAGCAGTGAAGCAAAAAGCGCAGATACGCAGTATTTT. Together with reference TRBV2 and TRBJ2-3, the CDR3 gives the full variable domain: EPEVTQTPSHQVTQMGQEVILRCVPISNHLYFYWYRQILGQKVEFLVSFYNNEISEKSEIFDDQFSVERPDGSNFTLKIRSTKLEDSAMYFCASSEAKSADTQYFGPGTRLTVL.